The clone carrying this T cell receptor (beta chain) has more than one count but fewer than ten. The data belong to a study of blood T cell repertoires in COVID-19. Study-level background: Sample material is recorded as cDNA or gDNA derived from T cells, B-cell-depleted T cells, or PBMCs.

The germline CDR1 and CDR2 sequences are MDHEN and SYDVKM. The CDR3 covers 16 residues. With 5 bases removed from V and 1 base from J, the gap between germline ends came to 17 bases. Original analysis: Reference gene primer amplification gave estimated nucleated cell counts. Method: immunoSEQ multiplex PCR; TCRdb's copy keeps in-frame clones and lacks some. That table furnishes V, J and clone size, whereas the DNA furnished D and trimming. The data show more than 400,000 clones, 80% to 90% seen once. Material for sequencing was peripheral blood. The chain employs TRBV28 and TRBJ1-2, with a tentative D call TRBD1 (6 bases). This TCR was sampled from a human donor in a cohort sampled during active COVID-19. CDR3 DNA: TGTGCCAGCAGTCTCGCCGGGACACCTGATAACTATGGCTACACCTTC. Translated: CASSLAGTPDNYGYTF.